This TCR beta chain was sequenced for a study of radiotherapy plus CTLA-4 blockade in lung cancer. Study background: Patients showed objective responses in about 20% of cases, and disease control was achieved by under 40%. The study's findings and limits: In blood, TCR clones derived from the tumor expanded after radiotherapy plus ipilimumab. Interferon-beta and early blood T cell clone dynamics reportedly predicted response best.

Per the germline V gene, CDR1 is SGDLS and CDR2 is YYNGEE. This CDR3 spans 15 amino acids. V was cut by 0 bases and J by 4 bases, with 13 bases left in between. This clone has a single count. Its antigen is currently unknown. Produced via immunoSEQ multiplex PCR; TCRdb's table is partial and in-frame only. The table has 85,000 to 120,000 clones, roughly 84% seen once. Focal radiation was given together with CTLA-4 blockade (ipilimumab) to patients with chemo-refractory metastatic non-small-cell lung cancer. The J gene is TRBJ1-1, the V gene TRBV9; TRBD1 is a possible D gene (5 bases). The TCR was taken from a human donor with non-small cell lung cancer that progressed on radiotherapy plus ipilimumab. Some clones in this sample may be carry-over from other donors' samples. Sequenced here: peripheral blood, sampled from a patient treated with radiotherapy plus ipilimumab. The CDR3 protein is CASSVASWGSTEAFF. The CDR3 nucleotides are TGTGCCAGCAGCGTAGCTTCATGGGGGAGCACTGAAGCTTTCTTT.